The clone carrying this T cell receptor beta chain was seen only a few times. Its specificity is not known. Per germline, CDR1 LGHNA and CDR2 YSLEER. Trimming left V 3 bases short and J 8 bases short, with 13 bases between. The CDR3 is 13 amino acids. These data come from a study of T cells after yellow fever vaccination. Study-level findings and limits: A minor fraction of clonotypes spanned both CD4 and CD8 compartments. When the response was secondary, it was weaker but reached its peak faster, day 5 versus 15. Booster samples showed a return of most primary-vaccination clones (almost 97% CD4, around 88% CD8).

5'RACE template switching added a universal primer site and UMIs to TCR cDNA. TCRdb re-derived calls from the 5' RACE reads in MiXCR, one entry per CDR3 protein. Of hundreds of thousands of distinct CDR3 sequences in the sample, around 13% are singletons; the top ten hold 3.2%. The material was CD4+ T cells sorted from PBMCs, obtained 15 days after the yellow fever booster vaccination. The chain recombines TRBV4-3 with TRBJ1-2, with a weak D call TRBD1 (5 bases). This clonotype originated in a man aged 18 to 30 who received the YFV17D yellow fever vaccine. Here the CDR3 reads CASSQSSGRGYTF. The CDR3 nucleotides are TGCGCCAGCAGCCAGAGCTCGGGGCGCGGCTACACCTTC.